The sequence of this TCR beta chain was determined in a study of graft-versus-host responses after intestinal transplantation. Assay used: immunoSEQ multiplex PCR; TCRdb lists only in-frame clones, some missing. The sample lists about 98,000 clones; 75% to 90% were seen once. Comment on this clone: As yet, its antigen is unknown.

The TCR comes from a human donor who received an intestinal transplant. The sample here was unstimulated CD8+ T cells sorted from spleen or lymph node cells, taken before intestinal transplant.

The CDR3 is CASSGISGDIQYF. CDR3 bases: TGCGCCAGCAGCGGTATCTCAGGGGACATTCAGTACTTC. The chain carries TRBV4-1 and TRBJ2-4, with a possible D match to TRBD1 (6 bases). Germline V gives CDR1 MGHRA, CDR2 YSYEKL. The CDR3 extends over 13 amino acids. V was pared by 5 bases and J by 8 bases, with 13 bases between.